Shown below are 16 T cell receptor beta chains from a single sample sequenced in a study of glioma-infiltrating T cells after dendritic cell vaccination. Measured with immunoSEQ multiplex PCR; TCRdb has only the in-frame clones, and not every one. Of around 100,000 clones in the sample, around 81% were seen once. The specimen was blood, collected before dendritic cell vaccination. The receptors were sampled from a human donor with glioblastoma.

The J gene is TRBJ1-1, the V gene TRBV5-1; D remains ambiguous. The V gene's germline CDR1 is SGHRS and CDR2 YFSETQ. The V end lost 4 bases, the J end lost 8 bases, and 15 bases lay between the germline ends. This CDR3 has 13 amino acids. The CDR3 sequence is CASSAARPEEAFF. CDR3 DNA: TGCGCCAGCAGCGCGGCTCGTCCAGAGGAAGCTTTCTTT.

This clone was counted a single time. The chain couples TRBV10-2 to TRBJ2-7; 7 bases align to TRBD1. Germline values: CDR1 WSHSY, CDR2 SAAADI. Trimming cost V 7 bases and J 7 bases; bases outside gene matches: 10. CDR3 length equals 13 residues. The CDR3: CASIVTGISEQYF. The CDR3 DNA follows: TGCGCCAGCATCGTGACAGGGATTTCGGAGCAGTACTTC.

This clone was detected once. The CDR3 sequence is CASSLDRLGTYEQYF. CDR3 DNA: TGTGCCAGCAGCTTAGATCGACTCGGAACCTACGAGCAGTACTTC. The V and J genes are TRBV11-2 and TRBJ2-7; D not resolved. This CDR3 region has 15 residues. Trimming removed 0 bases at V and 2 bases at J, with 11 bases between. Germline V CDR1 and CDR2: SGHAT, FQNNGV. The full variable domain, its missing parts supplied by reference TRBV11-2 and TRBJ2-7, is EAGVAQSPRYKIIEKRQSVAFWCNPISGHATLYWYQQILGQGPKLLIQFQNNGVVDDSQLPKDRFSAERLKGVDSTLKIQPAKLEDSAVYLCASSLDRLGTYEQYFGPGTRLTVT.

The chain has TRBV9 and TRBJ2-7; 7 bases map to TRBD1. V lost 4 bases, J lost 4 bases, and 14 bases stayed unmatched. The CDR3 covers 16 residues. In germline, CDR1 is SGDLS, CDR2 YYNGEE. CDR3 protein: CASSNSIGQDPYEQYF. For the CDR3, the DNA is TGTGCCAGCAGCAACTCGATCGGACAGGATCCTTACGAGCAGTACTTC.

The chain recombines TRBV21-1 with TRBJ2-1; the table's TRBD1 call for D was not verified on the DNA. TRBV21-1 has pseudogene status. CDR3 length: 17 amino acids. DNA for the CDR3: TGTGCCAGCAGCAAGCCCCCGGGACAGGACTACTACAATGAGCAGTTCTTC. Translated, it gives CASSKPPGQDYYNEQFF.

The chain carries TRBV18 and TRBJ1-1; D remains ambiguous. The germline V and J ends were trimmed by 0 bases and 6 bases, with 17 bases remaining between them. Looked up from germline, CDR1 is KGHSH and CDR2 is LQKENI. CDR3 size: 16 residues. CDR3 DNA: TGTGCCAGCTCACCACCGTCGGAGGTGGGTTTTGCTGAAGCTTTCTTT. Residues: CASSPPSEVGFAEAFF.

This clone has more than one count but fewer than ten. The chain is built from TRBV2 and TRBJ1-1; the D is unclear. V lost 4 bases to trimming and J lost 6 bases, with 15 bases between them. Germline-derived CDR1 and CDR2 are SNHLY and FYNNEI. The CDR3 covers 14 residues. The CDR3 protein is CASSGGRAWPEAFF. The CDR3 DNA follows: TGTGCCAGCAGTGGAGGGAGGGCTTGGCCTGAAGCTTTCTTT.

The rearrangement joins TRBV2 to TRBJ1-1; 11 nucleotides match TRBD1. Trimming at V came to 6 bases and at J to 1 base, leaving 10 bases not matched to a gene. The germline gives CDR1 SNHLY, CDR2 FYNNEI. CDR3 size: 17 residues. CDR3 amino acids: CASRGPGQGARNTEAFF. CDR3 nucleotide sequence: TGTGCCAGCAGGGGTCCCGGACAGGGGGCTAGGAACACTGAAGCTTTCTTT. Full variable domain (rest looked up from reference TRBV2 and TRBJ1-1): EPEVTQTPSHQVTQMGQEVILRCVPISNHLYFYWYRQILGQKVEFLVSFYNNEISEKSEIFDDQFSVERPDGSNFTLKIRSTKLEDSAMYFCASRGPGQGARNTEAFFGQGTRLTVV.

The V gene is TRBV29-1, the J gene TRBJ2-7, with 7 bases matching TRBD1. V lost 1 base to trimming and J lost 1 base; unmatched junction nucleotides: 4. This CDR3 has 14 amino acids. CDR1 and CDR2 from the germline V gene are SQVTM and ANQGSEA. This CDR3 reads CSVEGDSISYEQYF. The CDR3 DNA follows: TGCAGCGTTGAAGGGGACAGCATATCCTACGAGCAGTACTTC.

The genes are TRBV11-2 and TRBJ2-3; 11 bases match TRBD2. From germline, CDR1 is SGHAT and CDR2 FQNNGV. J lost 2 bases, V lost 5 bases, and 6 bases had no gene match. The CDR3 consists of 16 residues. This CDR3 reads CASSPGTSGDTDTQYF. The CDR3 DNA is TGTGCCAGCAGCCCCGGGACTAGCGGAGACACAGATACGCAGTATTTT. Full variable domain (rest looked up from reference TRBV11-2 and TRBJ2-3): EAGVAQSPRYKIIEKRQSVAFWCNPISGHATLYWYQQILGQGPKLLIQFQNNGVVDDSQLPKDRFSAERLKGVDSTLKIQPAKLEDSAVYLCASSPGTSGDTDTQYFGPGTRLTVL.

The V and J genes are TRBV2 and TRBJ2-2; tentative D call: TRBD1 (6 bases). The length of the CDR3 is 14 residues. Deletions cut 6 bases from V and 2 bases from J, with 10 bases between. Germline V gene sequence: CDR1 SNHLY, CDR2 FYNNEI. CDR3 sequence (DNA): TGTGCCAGCAGAGGGGGATCCAACACCGGGGAGCTGTTTTTT. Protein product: CASRGGSNTGELFF.

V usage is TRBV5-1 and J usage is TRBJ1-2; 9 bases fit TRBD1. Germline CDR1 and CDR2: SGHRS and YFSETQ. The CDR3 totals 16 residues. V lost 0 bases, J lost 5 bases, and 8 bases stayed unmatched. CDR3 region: CASSLAGGQGRYGYTF. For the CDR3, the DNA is TGCGCCAGCAGCTTGGCGGGTGGACAGGGGCGGTATGGCTACACCTTC.

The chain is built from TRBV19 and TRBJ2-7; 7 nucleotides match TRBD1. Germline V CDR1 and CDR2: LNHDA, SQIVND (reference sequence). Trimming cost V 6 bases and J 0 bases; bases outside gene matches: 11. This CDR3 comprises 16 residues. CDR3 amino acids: CASSGTGTASSYEQYF. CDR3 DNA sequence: TGTGCCAGTAGCGGAACCGGGACAGCCAGCTCCTACGAGCAGTACTTC. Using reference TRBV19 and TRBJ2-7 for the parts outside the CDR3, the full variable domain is DGGITQSPKYLFRKEGQNVTLSCEQNLNHDAMYWYRQDPGQGLRLIYYSQIVNDFQKGDIAEGYSVSREKKESFPLTVTSAQKNPTAFYLCASSGTGTASSYEQYFGPGTRLTVT.

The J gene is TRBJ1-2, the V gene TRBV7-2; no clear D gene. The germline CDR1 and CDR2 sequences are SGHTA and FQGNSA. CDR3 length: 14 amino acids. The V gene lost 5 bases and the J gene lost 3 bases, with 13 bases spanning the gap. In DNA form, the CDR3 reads TGTGCCAGCAGCCGTTCGTCCGGGTACTATGGCTACACCTTC. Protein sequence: CASSRSSGYYGYTF.

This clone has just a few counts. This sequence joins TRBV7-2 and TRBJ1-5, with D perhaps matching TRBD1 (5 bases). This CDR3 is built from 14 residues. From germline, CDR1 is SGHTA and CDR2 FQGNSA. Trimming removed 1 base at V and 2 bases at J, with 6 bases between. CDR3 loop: CASSLEQGNQPQHF. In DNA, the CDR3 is TGTGCCAGCAGCTTAGAACAGGGCAATCAGCCCCAGCATTTT.

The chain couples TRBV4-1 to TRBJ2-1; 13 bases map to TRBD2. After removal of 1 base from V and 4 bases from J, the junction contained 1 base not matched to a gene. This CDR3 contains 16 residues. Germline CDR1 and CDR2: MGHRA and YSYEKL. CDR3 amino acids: CASSQAGLAGYNEQFF. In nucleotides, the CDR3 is TGCGCCAGCAGCCAAGCGGGACTAGCGGGGTACAATGAGCAGTTCTTC.